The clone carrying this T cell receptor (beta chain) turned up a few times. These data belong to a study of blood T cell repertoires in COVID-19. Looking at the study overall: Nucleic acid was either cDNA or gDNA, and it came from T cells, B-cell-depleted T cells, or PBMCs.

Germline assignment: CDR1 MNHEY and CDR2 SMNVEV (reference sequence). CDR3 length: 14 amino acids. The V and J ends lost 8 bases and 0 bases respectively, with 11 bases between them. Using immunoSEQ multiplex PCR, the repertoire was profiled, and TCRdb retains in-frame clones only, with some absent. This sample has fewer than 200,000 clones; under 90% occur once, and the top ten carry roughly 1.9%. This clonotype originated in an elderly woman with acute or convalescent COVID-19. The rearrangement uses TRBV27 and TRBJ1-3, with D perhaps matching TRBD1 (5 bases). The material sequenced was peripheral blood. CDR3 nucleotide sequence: TGTGCCAGCCGATCAGGGATCTCTGGAAACACCATATATTTT. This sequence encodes CASRSGISGNTIYF.